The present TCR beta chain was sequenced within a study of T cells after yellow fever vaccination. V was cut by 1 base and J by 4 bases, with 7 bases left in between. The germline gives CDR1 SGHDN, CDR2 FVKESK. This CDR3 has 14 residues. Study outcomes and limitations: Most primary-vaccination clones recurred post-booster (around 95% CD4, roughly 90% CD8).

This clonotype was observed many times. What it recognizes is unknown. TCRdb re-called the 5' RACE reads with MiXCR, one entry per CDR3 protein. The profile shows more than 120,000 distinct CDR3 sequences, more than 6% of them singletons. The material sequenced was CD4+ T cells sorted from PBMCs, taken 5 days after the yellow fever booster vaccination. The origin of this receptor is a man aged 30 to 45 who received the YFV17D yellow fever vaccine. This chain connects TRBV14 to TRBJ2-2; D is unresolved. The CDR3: CASSQVSGTGELFF. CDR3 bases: TGTGCCAGCAGCCAAGTCTCAGGCACCGGGGAGCTGTTTTTT.